Following are 20 T cell receptor beta chains from one sample sequenced in a study of Ad26.COV2.S vaccination and SARS-CoV-2 variants. Treatment specified: some 19 received Ad26.COV2.S at low or high dose, single or two shots; 5 received placebo; per-sample allocation not given. On day 63 after the first injection, vaccine and placebo recipients gave samples. This table comes from immunoSEQ multiplex PCR, and its TCRdb copy is limited to in-frame clones, with some not included. The sample consists of about half a million clones, roughly nine tenths of them appearing once. The specimen comprised peripheral blood, sampled in a trial of Ad26.COV2.S vaccine versus placebo. The receptors were gathered from a person aged 18-60 years who received the Ad26.COV2.S COVID-19 vaccine or a placebo.

The J gene is TRBJ1-5, the V gene TRBV25-1; D is ambiguous. V shed 0 bases and J shed 3 bases, with 18 bases lying between them. The CDR3 spans 18 residues. Germline V CDR1 and CDR2: MGHDK, SYGVNS. CDR3 nucleotide sequence: TGTGCCAGCAGTGAATATTTTTTAATCCCGCGAGACAATCAGCCCCAGCATTTT. Translated: CASSEYFLIPRDNQPQHF.

This sequence joins TRBV18 and TRBJ1-1, with 7 bases identical to TRBD1. Germline V gene sequence: CDR1 KGHSH, CDR2 LQKENI. V lost 4 bases, J lost 8 bases, and 13 bases stayed unmatched. The CDR3 sequence is 15 residues long. In DNA form, the CDR3 reads TGTGCCAGCTCACTTCTCGAGGGGGCGAGGGGCGAAGCTTTCTTT. Translating it yields CASSLLEGARGEAFF.

The V gene is TRBV28, the J gene TRBJ1-5; 9 nucleotides line up with TRBD1. The junction had 7 bases not matched to a gene; V was cut back by 7 bases and J by 3 bases. This CDR3 comprises 15 residues. Germline V gene sequence: CDR1 MDHEN, CDR2 SYDVKM. The DNA for the CDR3 is TGTGCCAGCACGGAGGACAGGGGAGTCAATCAGCCCCAGCATTTT. Protein sequence: CASTEDRGVNQPQHF.

The rearrangement uses TRBV18 and TRBJ2-3, with 9 nucleotides matching TRBD2. CDR3 length: 16 amino acids. Germline CDR1 reads KGHSH; CDR2 reads LQKENI. J lost 4 bases, V lost 1 base, and 6 bases had no gene match. The CDR3 nucleotides read TGTGCCAGCTCACCACGGCGTCTAGCGGGGTCAGATACGCAGTATTTT. Translated: CASSPRRLAGSDTQYF.

This clone was seen once. The V gene is TRBV7-2, the J gene TRBJ1-2; perhaps TRBD1 as D (5 bases). The CDR3 loop spans 17 amino acids. Germline CDR1 reads SGHTA; CDR2 reads FQGNSA. V lost 3 bases and J lost 7, with 24 bases in between. In nucleotides, the CDR3 is TGTGCCAGCAGCTTGTTTTTTGCCCGGGGGGTGGGTTTTGGCTACACCTTC. Residues: CASSLFFARGVGFGYTF.

The V gene is TRBV6-1, the J gene TRBJ1-1; tentative D call: TRBD1 (6 bases). The CDR3 contains 13 residues. Germline lookup yields CDR1 MNHNS and CDR2 SASEGT. Trimming stripped 2 bases from V and 5 bases from J, with 9 bases between. CDR3 protein: CASSETGKTEAFF. The CDR3, as DNA: TGTGCCAGCAGTGAAACAGGGAAGACTGAAGCTTTCTTT.

This sequence joins TRBV7-9 and TRBJ2-3; the match to TRBD2 covers 8 bases. The germline gives CDR1 SEHNR, CDR2 FQNEAQ (reference sequence). This CDR3 has 16 residues. V was clipped by 2 bases and J by 2 bases; unmatched bases: 6. The CDR3 protein is CASSLREGWSTDTQYF. The CDR3 DNA is TGTGCCAGCAGCTTACGGGAGGGGTGGTCCACAGATACGCAGTATTTT.

The rearrangement joins TRBV4-1 to TRBJ1-3; unclear D gene. V lost 4 bases and J lost 1, with 17 bases in between. This CDR3 is built from 17 residues. The germline CDR1 and CDR2 sequences are MGHRA and YSYEKL. The CDR3 nucleotides read TGCGCCAGCAGCCTCCGGGAATCGACCCGGTCTGGAAACACCATATATTTT. The encoded protein is CASSLRESTRSGNTIYF.

The chain has TRBV19 and TRBJ1-2; 8 bases align to TRBD1. The CDR3 extends over 18 amino acids. The trim removed 3 bases at V and 0 bases at J, leaving 12 bases unmatched. Germline lookup yields CDR1 LNHDA and CDR2 SQIVND (reference sequence). CDR3 loop: CASSILYGQGWANYGYTF. In DNA, the CDR3 is TGTGCCAGTAGTATTCTCTACGGACAGGGATGGGCTAACTATGGCTACACCTTC.

The chain links TRBV19 to TRBJ2-7, with TRBD1 matching over 9 bases. The CDR3 is 15 residues long. The V gene's germline CDR1 is LNHDA and CDR2 SQIVND (reference sequence). With 5 bases clipped from V and 0 bases from J, the junction kept 5 bases outside the gene matches. The CDR3 sequence: CASSYGTGSSYEQYF. The CDR3 DNA reads as TGTGCCAGTAGTTATGGGACAGGGAGCTCCTACGAGCAGTACTTC.

V usage is TRBV2 and J usage is TRBJ1-4; D uncertain. The CDR3 sequence is 15 residues long. CDR1 is SNHLY and CDR2 is FYNNEI in the germline V gene. V was clipped by 8 bases and J by 0 bases, with 13 bases between them. The CDR3 sequence is CASRRGAATNEKLFF. The DNA of the CDR3 is TGTGCCAGCCGCCGGGGAGCTGCAACTAATGAAAAACTGTTTTTT.

The J gene is TRBJ1-6, the V gene TRBV28, with D hard to call. Trimming pared 7 bases from V and 7 bases from J, leaving 17 bases between. Germline V lookup: CDR1 MDHEN, CDR2 SYDVKM. The CDR3 covers 15 residues. The CDR3 loop reads CASTQTQTVNSPLHF. CDR3 nucleotides: TGTGCCAGCACTCAAACCCAGACGGTGAATTCACCCCTCCACTTT.

The rearrangement uses TRBV5-1 and TRBJ2-7, with 8 bases identical to TRBD2. CDR1 and CDR2 (germline): SGHRS, YFSETQ. J gave up 1 base and V 3 bases, and 3 bases lay outside the gene matches. The CDR3 contains 14 residues. CDR3 bases: TGCGCCAGCAGCTCCGGGACTAGTTCCTACGAGCAGTACTTC. This sequence encodes CASSSGTSSYEQYF.

A single count supports this clone. V is TRBV14 and J is TRBJ2-3; D is unclear. Trimming shortened V by 4 bases and J by 4 bases, and 12 bases separated the two germline ends. The CDR3 loop spans 14 amino acids. CDR1 and CDR2 (germline): SGHDN, FVKESK. In nucleotides, the CDR3 is TGTGCCAGCAGCCGGGTGGGCAGAGCAGATACGCAGTATTTT. The encoded protein is CASSRVGRADTQYF.

The V and J genes are TRBV14 and TRBJ1-2, with 9 bases fitting TRBD1. The CDR3 is 15 amino acids. The germline V gene has CDR1 SGHDN and CDR2 FVKESK. The J segment lost 2 bases and the V segment lost 5 bases, leaving 6 bases of the junction unmatched. The CDR3 nucleotides read TGTGCCAGCAGCACGAACAGGGGGCTCAACTATGGCTACACCTTC. This translates into CASSTNRGLNYGYTF.

This clone was observed once. This chain uses TRBV7-2 with TRBJ1-1; 9 nucleotides align to TRBD1. J gave up 1 base and V 5 bases, and 5 bases lay outside the gene matches. In germline, CDR1 is SGHTA, CDR2 FQGNSA. The CDR3 sequence is 15 residues long. The CDR3 coding sequence is TGTGCCAGCAGCCCAAACAGGGGGCGGAACACTGAAGCTTTCTTT. Protein: CASSPNRGRNTEAFF.

The chain carries TRBV6-5 and TRBJ1-1; a possible D gene is TRBD1 (6 bases). V lost 2 bases to trimming and J lost 3 bases, with 13 bases between them. The CDR3 runs 15 residues. Looked up from germline, CDR1 is MNHEY and CDR2 is SVGAGI. CDR3 DNA: TGTGCCAGCAGTTACCTACAGGGCGGGGACACTGAAGCTTTCTTT. This encodes CASSYLQGGDTEAFF.

The chain carries TRBV5-6 and TRBJ2-7; D is undetermined. This CDR3 is 15 amino acids long. V was clipped by 1 base and J by 0 bases, with 11 bases between them. Germline V gives CDR1 SGHDT, CDR2 YYEEEE. DNA of the CDR3: TGTGCCAGCAGCTTGTGGCGTTTTCTCTCCTACGAGCAGTACTTC. It yields the protein CASSLWRFLSYEQYF. Full variable domain (missing parts from reference TRBV5-6 and TRBJ2-7): DAGVTQSPTHLIKTRGQQVTLRCSPKSGHDTVSWYQQALGQGPQFIFQYYEEEERQRGNFPDRFSGHQFPNYSSELNVNALLLGDSALYLCASSLWRFLSYEQYFGPGTRLTVT.

The V call is TRBV11-2, the J call TRBJ2-2, with D perhaps matching TRBD1 (6 bases). Germline V lookup: CDR1 SGHAT, CDR2 FQNNGV. Trimming took off 4 bases at V and 4 bases at J, with 19 bases between the two ends. The CDR3 runs to 17 residues. CDR3 sequence reads: CASSSLTGQSFTGELFF. CDR3 nucleotides: TGTGCCAGCAGCTCGTTGACAGGCCAGAGCTTCACCGGGGAGCTGTTTTTT.

The chain couples TRBV28 to TRBJ2-7; D unresolved. V was cut by 7 bases and J by 2 bases, with 12 bases left in between. Germline CDR1 MDHEN, CDR2 SYDVKM. This CDR3 is built from 13 residues. The CDR3 loop is CASTEGNPYEQYF. In DNA, the CDR3 is TGTGCCAGCACGGAAGGCAACCCCTACGAGCAGTACTTC.